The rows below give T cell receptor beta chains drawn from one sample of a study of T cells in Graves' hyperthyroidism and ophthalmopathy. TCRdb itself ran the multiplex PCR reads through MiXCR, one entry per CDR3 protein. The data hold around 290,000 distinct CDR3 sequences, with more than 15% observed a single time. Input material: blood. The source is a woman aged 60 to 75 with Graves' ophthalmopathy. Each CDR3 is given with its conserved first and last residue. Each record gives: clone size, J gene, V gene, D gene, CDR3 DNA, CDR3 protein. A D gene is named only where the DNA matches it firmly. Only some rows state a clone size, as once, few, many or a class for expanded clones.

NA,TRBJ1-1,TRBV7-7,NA,TGTGCTAGCAGCGCGGACGGGAACACTGAAGCTTTCTTT,CASSADGNTEAFF
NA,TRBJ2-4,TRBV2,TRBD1,TGTGCCAGCAGCGACAGGGATCAGTACTTC,CASSDRDQYF
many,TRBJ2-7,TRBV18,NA,TGTGCCAGCTCACCACATACCTCTGGGGTGGGTGGAGAGCAGTACTTC,CASSPHTSGVGGEQYF
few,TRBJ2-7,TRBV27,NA,TGTGCCAGCAAGAGGGGCCCATACGAGCAGTACTTC,CASKRGPYEQYF
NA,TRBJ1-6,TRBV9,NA,TGTGCCAGCAGCGTAGGGGGGAACTCACCCCTCCACTTT,CASSVGGNSPLHF
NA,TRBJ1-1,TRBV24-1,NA,TGTGCCACCAGTGATTCCTACGGACACCCCCCCACTGAAGCTTTCTTT,CATSDSYGHPPTEAFF
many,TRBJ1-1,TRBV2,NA,TGTGCCAGCAGTGAATGGGGGAACACTGAAGCTTTCTTT,CASSEWGNTEAFF
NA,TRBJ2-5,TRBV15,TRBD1,TGTGCCACCATAGGGACAGACGAAGAGACCCAGTACTTC,CATIGTDEETQYF
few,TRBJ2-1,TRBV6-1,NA,TGTGCCAGCAGACCACTTGGGCTGGGGACACTCTACAATGAGCAGTTCTTC,CASRPLGLGTLYNEQFF
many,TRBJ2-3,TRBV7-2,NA,TGTGCCAGCAGCTTAAAGGGGATAGATACGCAGTATTTT,CASSLKGIDTQYF
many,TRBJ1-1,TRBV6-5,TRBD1,TGTGCCAGCAGTTACAGTGGGGACAGGGGATACACTGAAGCTTTCTTT,CASSYSGDRGYTEAFF
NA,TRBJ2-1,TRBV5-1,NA,TGCGCCAGCAGCTACACAGTGGCCTACAATGAGCAGTTCTTC,CASSYTVAYNEQFF
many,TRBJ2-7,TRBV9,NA,TGTGCCAGCAGCCTCGCGGGTGACGGCTACGAGCAGTACTTC,CASSLAGDGYEQYF
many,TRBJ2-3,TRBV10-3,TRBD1,TGTGCCATCAGGACCGGGACAGGGGGTTCTAGTATCGAAGATACGCAGTATTTT,CAIRTGTGGSSIEDTQYF
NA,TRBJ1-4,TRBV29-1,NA,TGCAGCGCCTCTCGGGGTCGAGGTGAAAAACTGTTTTTT,CSASRGRGEKLFF
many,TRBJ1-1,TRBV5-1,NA,TGCGCCAGCAGATATGACAGGAACACTGAAGCTTTCTTT,CASRYDRNTEAFF
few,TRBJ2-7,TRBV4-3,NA,TGCGCCAGCAGTAATTTCTTGTACCTCTCCTACGAGCAGTACTTC,CASSNFLYLSYEQYF